Listed below are T cell receptor beta chains from one sample, sequenced in a study of blood T cell repertoires in COVID-19. Generated by immunoSEQ multiplex PCR, the TCRdb table keeps only in-frame clones and is missing some. The sample gives tens of thousands of clones, 85% to 95% of which show up once; roughly 1.7% is in the top ten. Sequencing input: peripheral blood. These receptors were collected from a man between 60 and 75 years old with acute or convalescent COVID-19. Both conserved end residues are part of each CDR3. D genes are given only for firm matches. Size tells how often a clone was seen (once, few, many) or the class of an expanded clone, and some rows leave it out.

>TRBJ2-1|TRBV4-3|17|.|.
CASSQGIDRGTYNEQFF
TGCGCCAGCAGCCAAGGGATTGATAGGGGGACCTACAATGAGCAGTTCTTC
>TRBJ2-7|TRBV5-6|15|TRBD1|.
CASSLRGTASYEQYF
TGTGCCAGCAGCCTACGAGGGACAGCTTCCTACGAGCAGTACTTC
>TRBJ1-6|TRBV18|14|.|.
CASSPGLSLSPLHF
TGTGCCAGCTCACCAGGACTGAGTCTTTCACCCCTCCACTTT
>TRBJ2-2|TRBV11-1|14|.|.
CASSSAGNTGELFF
TGTGCCAGCAGCTCAGCCGGGAACACCGGGGAGCTGTTTTTT
>TRBJ1-6|TRBV9|14|.|.
CASSVEHPNSPLHF
TGTGCCAGCAGCGTAGAGCATCCTAATTCACCCCTCCACTTT
>TRBJ1-4|TRBV6-2/TRBV6-3|14|.|.
CASSYAGRDEKLFF
TGTGCCAGCAGTTATGCGGGGCGGGATGAAAAACTGTTTTTT
>TRBJ2-7|TRBV5-1|13|TRBD1|.
CASSLQGTGEQYF
TGCGCCAGCAGCCTACAGGGGACCGGCGAGCAGTACTTC
>TRBJ1-5|TRBV10-2|14|TRBD1|.
CASRPTGGFQPQHF
TGCGCCAGCAGACCCACAGGGGGCTTTCAGCCCCAGCATTTT
>TRBJ2-2|TRBV7-2|15|.|.
CASSLNLFVTGELFF
TGTGCCAGCAGCTTAAATCTCTTTGTCACCGGGGAGCTGTTTTTT
>TRBJ2-2|TRBV5-6|17|TRBD1|.
CASSGRQGLRLSGELFF
TGTGCCAGCAGCGGAAGACAGGGTCTCCGCTTGTCCGGGGAGCTGTTTTTT
>TRBJ2-1|TRBV7-8|15|TRBD2|.
CASSLGTSGYNEQFF
TGTGCCAGCAGCCTCGGGACTAGCGGTTACAATGAGCAGTTCTTC
>TRBJ1-2|TRBV28|12|.|.
CASRTELYGYTF
TGTGCCAGCAGGACAGAGCTCTATGGCTACACCTTC
>TRBJ1-4|TRBV5-1|14|.|.
CASSLSTENEKLFF
TGCGCCAGCAGCCTGTCGACGGAGAATGAAAAACTGTTTTTT
>TRBJ2-2|TRBV10-3|15|TRBD2|.
CAISELAGVTGELFF
TGTGCCATCAGTGAGTTAGCGGGAGTCACCGGGGAGCTGTTTTTT
>TRBJ2-3|TRBV15|16|.|once
CATSRDRGASTDTQYF
TGTGCCACCAGCAGAGATCGGGGGGCTAGCACAGATACGCAGTATTTT
>TRBJ2-1|TRBV3-1/TRBV3-2|18|TRBD2|.
CASSQEKKREGHYNEQFF
TGTGCCAGCAGCCAAGAGAAAAAGCGGGAGGGCCATTACAATGAGCAGTTCTTC
>TRBJ2-5|TRBV20-1|13|.|.
CSASVEGAETQYF
TGCAGTGCTAGTGTGGAGGGAGCAGAGACCCAGTACTTC
>TRBJ2-1|TRBV7-2|15|TRBD2|.
CASSLVLAGNNEQFF
TGTGCCAGCAGCTTAGTCCTAGCGGGGAACAATGAGCAGTTCTTC
>TRBJ2-3|TRBV10-2|16|.|.
CASSAGQGLFTDTQYF
TGCGCCAGCAGTGCGGGTCAGGGGCTGTTCACAGATACGCAGTATTTT
>TRBJ2-5|TRBV11-2|16|TRBD2|.
CASSMGRLAGRETQYF
TGTGCCAGCAGCATGGGCCGACTAGCGGGTAGAGAGACCCAGTACTTC
>TRBJ1-6|TRBV7-9|13|.|.
CASSLDGLSPLHF
TGTGCCAGCAGCTTAGACGGTCTTTCACCCCTCCACTTT
>TRBJ2-5|TRBV7-3|15|TRBD2|once
CASSLTSGGMETQYF
TGTGCCAGCAGCTTGACTAGCGGGGGCATGGAGACCCAGTACTTC
>TRBJ2-6|TRBV10-3|15|.|.
CAISEAFSGANVLTF
TGTGCCATCAGTGAGGCGTTCTCTGGGGCCAACGTCCTGACTTTC
>TRBJ2-2|TRBV7-8|16|TRBD2|.
CASSLELAENTGELFF
TGTGCCAGCAGCTTAGAACTAGCGGAGAACACCGGGGAGCTGTTTTTT
>TRBJ1-2|TRBV7-9|15|.|.
CASSLNGGSNYGYTF
TGTGCCAGCAGCTTAAACGGGGGATCTAACTATGGCTACACCTTC
>TRBJ1-2|TRBV4-2|15|.|.
CASSQVAGANYGYTF
TGTGCCAGCAGCCAAGTGGCAGGGGCAAACTATGGCTACACCTTC
>TRBJ2-2|TRBV6-2/TRBV6-3|18|.|.
CASSYSFGGIAHTGELFF
TGTGCCAGCAGTTACTCCTTCGGGGGTATCGCGCACACCGGGGAGCTGTTTTTT
>TRBJ1-2|TRBV7-9|12|TRBD1|.
CASSPRDSGYTF
TGTGCCAGCAGCCCACGGGACAGTGGCTACACCTTC
>TRBJ2-6|TRBV25-1|16|.|.
CASSDIRGSGANVLTF
TGTGCCAGCAGTGATATTAGGGGGTCTGGGGCCAACGTCCTGACTTTC
>TRBJ1-2|TRBV28|15|.|.
CASNVADLLGYGYTF
TGTGCCAGCAATGTAGCCGACTTGCTCGGCTATGGCTACACCTTC
>TRBJ2-7|TRBV6-5|16|TRBD1|.
CASSYSPGQESYEQYF
TGTGCCAGCAGTTATTCCCCGGGACAGGAGTCTTACGAGCAGTACTTC
>TRBJ1-5|TRBV23-1|18|.|.
CARGLSRGLIYSNQPQHF
TGCGCCAGGGGGCTTTCTCGGGGACTAATATATAGCAATCAGCCCCAGCATTTT
>TRBJ2-3|TRBV7-3|16|TRBD1|.
CASSLGQGRDTDTQYF
TGTGCCAGCAGCTTGGGACAGGGGAGGGATACAGATACGCAGTATTTT
>TRBJ2-1|TRBV4-1|15|.|.
CASSEALGRDNEQFF
TGCGCCAGCAGCGAAGCACTAGGGAGAGACAATGAGCAGTTCTTC
>TRBJ2-4|TRBV18|18|TRBD2|.
CASSEIGLAGASVNIQYF
TGTGCCAGCTCAGAAATCGGTCTAGCGGGAGCAAGTGTAAACATTCAGTACTTC
>TRBJ2-1|TRBV11-3|14|.|once
CASSLDPAYNEQFF
TGTGCCAGCAGCTTAGACCCAGCGTACAATGAGCAGTTCTTC
>TRBJ2-7|TRBV7-2|13|.|once
CASSLGRAYEQYF
TGTGCCAGCAGCTTAGGGAGGGCATACGAGCAGTACTTC
>TRBJ2-5|TRBV5-1|15|TRBD2|.
CASSLIAGAGETQYF
TGCGCCAGCAGCTTAATAGCGGGAGCAGGGGAGACCCAGTACTTC